The entry below describes one T cell receptor (beta chain). Its antigen is not known. The assay was immunoSEQ multiplex PCR, and TCRdb's table has in-frame clones only and misses some. The table lists approximately 2.5 million clones, 93% of them singletons. These data are taken from a study of shared clonotypes between healthy human individuals. Turning to the study itself: Per-donor plates numbered three CD4 naive, three CD4 memory, two CD8 naive and one CD8 memory. Study-level points and caveats: The study's rarefaction showed incomplete sorted-subset sequencing despite large depth. Exclusively blood specimens were collected; tissue repertoires likely differ.

V was pared by 5 bases and J by 5 bases, with 15 bases between. The length of the CDR3 is 14 residues. Germline V gene sequence: CDR1 SEHNR, CDR2 FQNEAQ (reference sequence). V usage is TRBV7-9 and J usage is TRBJ1-2, with D perhaps matching TRBD1 (6 bases). The sample consisted of naive CD4+ T cells from PBMCs. Subset given: CD45RA+ positively selected. The TCR originated in a man aged 18 to 29 in good health. Some clones in this sample may be carry-over from other donors' samples. The CDR3, as DNA: TGTGCCAGCAGCCCGGACAGCCCACCGTATGGCTACACCTTC. This translates into CASSPDSPPYGYTF.